Presented here are 14 T cell receptor beta chains from one specimen sequenced in a study of cytomegalovirus exposure and HLA in healthy donors. PCR was performed using 60 Vbeta and 13 Jbeta primers. TCRdb's table, derived via immunoSEQ multiplex PCR, lists solely in-frame clones and lacks some. The table lists around 76,000 clones. The sequencing input was PBMCs. All receptors derive from a boy between 10 and 17 years old in good health and CMV-seronegative.

The J gene is TRBJ1-1, the V gene TRBV27; 10 bases are a match to TRBD1. The CDR3 is made up of 17 amino acids. The germline V gene encodes CDR1 MNHEY and CDR2 SMNVEV (reference sequence). Trimming took 2 bases from V and 2 from J; bases not matched to a gene: 8. The CDR3 DNA is TGTGCCAGCAGTTTACCCGACAGGGGGCTAACCAACACTGAAGCTTTCTTT. Protein sequence: CASSLPDRGLTNTEAFF.

The chain is built from TRBV7-2 and TRBJ2-1; 9 nucleotides align to TRBD1. V shed 7 bases and J 3 bases; nucleotides not matched to a gene: 10. Germline V gene sequence: CDR1 SGHTA, CDR2 FQGNSA. This CDR3 spans 16 amino acids. This chain's CDR3 is CASTKPGDRVYNEQFF. In DNA, the CDR3 is TGTGCCAGCACCAAACCGGGGGACAGGGTCTACAATGAGCAGTTCTTC.

The chain links TRBV18 to TRBJ1-5; a possible D gene is TRBD1 (5 bases). The V and J ends lost 3 bases and 6 bases respectively, with 15 bases between them. CDR1 and CDR2 from the germline V gene are KGHSH and LQKENI. The CDR3 runs 15 residues. CDR3 in DNA: TGTGCCAGCTCACCCTCAGGGATAGGTGGTCAGCCCCAGCATTTT. Translating gives CASSPSGIGGQPQHF.

This chain uses TRBV4-2 with TRBJ2-3; 13 nucleotides agree with TRBD2. Germline CDR1 LGHNA, CDR2 YNFKEQ. Losses at the gene ends were 0 bases for V and 6 bases for J; bases not matched to a gene: 3. CDR3 length equals 16 residues. As DNA, the CDR3 is TGTGCCAGCAGCCAAGATCCGACTAGCGGGGGGGATACGCAGTATTTT. Protein: CASSQDPTSGGDTQYF.

The CDR3 region is CASSLTENTEAFF. The CDR3, as DNA: TGCGCCAGCAGCTTGACAGAGAACACTGAAGCTTTCTTT. The gene calls are TRBV5-1 and TRBJ1-1; D not certain. With 1 base removed from V and 1 base from J, the gap between germline ends came to 5 bases. Germline V gene data show CDR1 as SGHRS and CDR2 as YFSETQ. This CDR3 region has 13 residues.

The V gene is TRBV27, the J gene TRBJ2-6, with D tentatively TRBD1 (5 bases). The length of the CDR3 is 18 residues. The V end lost 5 bases, the J end lost 0 bases, and 17 bases lay between the germline ends. Germline V lookup: CDR1 MNHEY, CDR2 SMNVEV (reference sequence). This chain's CDR3 is CASSPPSDSRSGANVLTF. The CDR3 DNA reads as TGTGCCAGCAGTCCACCCAGTGACAGCCGCTCTGGGGCCAACGTCCTGACTTTC.

The chain joins TRBV5-1 to TRBJ2-7; 8 bases map to TRBD1. Unmatched junction bases numbered 7, after V lost 6 bases and J lost 2 bases. CDR1 and CDR2 from the germline V gene are SGHRS and YFSETQ. This CDR3 comprises 14 residues. In DNA form, the CDR3 reads TGCGCCAGCAAATCCGGGACAGGACCCTACGAGCAGTACTTC. It is translated as CASKSGTGPYEQYF.

This rearrangement joins TRBV6-1 to TRBJ2-2; no clear D gene. Per germline, CDR1 MNHNS and CDR2 SASEGT. The V end was cut by 5 bases, the J end by 1 base, with 8 bases between. This CDR3 comprises 14 residues. The CDR3 here is CASSSTVNTGELFF. The CDR3 DNA sequence: TGTGCCAGCAGTTCCACGGTGAACACCGGGGAGCTGTTTTTT.

The genes are TRBV5-1 and TRBJ2-7; D is possibly TRBD2 (7 bases). Trimming removed 0 bases from V and 6 bases from J, with 16 bases in between. CDR1 is SGHRS, CDR2 YFSETQ, per germline. The CDR3 has 15 residues. The DNA of the CDR3 is TGCGCCAGCAGCTTGGGGGCGGGGGCCCCTGGCGAGCAGTACTTC. This codes for CASSLGAGAPGEQYF. Using reference TRBV5-1 and TRBJ2-7 for the parts outside the CDR3, the full variable domain is KAGVTQTPRYLIKTRGQQVTLSCSPISGHRSVSWYQQTPGQGLQFLFEYFSETQRNKGNFPGRFSGRQFSNSRSEMNVSTLELGDSALYLCASSLGAGAPGEQYFGPGTRLTVT.

The rearrangement links TRBV15 to TRBJ2-5; D gene unclear. This CDR3 has 14 amino acids. Germline assignment: CDR1 LNHNV and CDR2 YYDKDF (reference sequence). V was cut by 1 base and J by 0 bases, with 6 bases left in between. CDR3 sequence reads: CATSRGEYQETQYF. CDR3 in DNA: TGTGCCACCAGCAGAGGAGAGTACCAAGAGACCCAGTACTTC.

The chain employs TRBV7-8 and TRBJ2-5, with D perhaps matching TRBD2 (6 bases). Germline-derived CDR1 and CDR2 are SGHVS and FQNEAQ. Trimming cost V 1 base and J 0 bases, with 18 bases left between them. The length of the CDR3 is 18 residues. The CDR3 DNA sequence: TGTGCCAGCAGCTTAGACCGGCCGTCGGCGGGAAACCAAGAGACCCAGTACTTC. This encodes CASSLDRPSAGNQETQYF.

This chain uses TRBV14 with TRBJ1-1; no firm D call. The CDR3 sequence is 13 residues long. Trimming stripped 0 bases from V and 5 bases from J, with 7 bases between. Germline V CDR1 and CDR2: SGHDN, FVKESK. In DNA form, the CDR3 reads TGTGCCAGCAGCCAAGAGCGGCGGACTGAAGCTTTCTTT. Translated: CASSQERRTEAFF.

The chain has TRBV2 and TRBJ2-1, with 14 bases that match TRBD2. The CDR3 is made up of 16 amino acids. Trimming took 6 bases from V and 7 from J; bases not matched to a gene: 8. Germline values: CDR1 SNHLY, CDR2 FYNNEI. This CDR3 is CASRDGLAGGGNEQFF. The DNA of the CDR3 is TGTGCCAGCAGGGACGGACTAGCGGGAGGTGGGAATGAGCAGTTCTTC.

The CDR3 sequence is CAWSVRAGEAFF. CDR3 DNA sequence: TGTGCCTGGAGTGTACGGGCGGGGGAAGCTTTCTTT. This chain uses TRBV30 with TRBJ1-1; D not resolved. The CDR3 consists of 12 residues. Germline CDR1 reads GTSNPN; CDR2 reads SVGIG (reference sequence). With 0 bases removed from V and 8 bases from J, the gap between germline ends came to 10 bases.